Following are 18 T cell receptor beta chains from one sample sequenced in a study of blood T cells in healthy people across ages. Next came a second PCR, run for about 7 to 12 cycles, which used a sample-barcoded 5' primer along with a J-beta primer mix. TCRdb re-called the 5' RACE reads with MiXCR, one entry per CDR3 protein. The sample yields about a million distinct CDR3 sequences, around 48% seen once. Sequencing was carried out using blood. These receptors all stem from a man aged 30 to 39 in good health.

In its sample, this clonotype was seen a few times. The chain has TRBV4-3 and TRBJ2-3, with 7 bases matching TRBD2. Germline assignment: CDR1 LGHNA and CDR2 YSLEER. The CDR3 is 19 amino acids. The V gene end was trimmed by 0 bases and the J gene end by 0 bases; junction bases not matched to a gene: 12. The CDR3 DNA sequence: TGCGCCAGCAGCCAAGAATACCTGGGGACTAAAACTAGCACAGATACGCAGTATTTT. Translation gives CASSQEYLGTKTSTDTQYF.

The V gene is TRBV4-3, the J gene TRBJ1-5; no reliable D call. The V end was cut by 2 bases, the J end by 0 bases, with 14 bases between. Germline CDR1 reads LGHNA; CDR2 reads YSLEER. The CDR3 sequence is 17 residues long. In nucleotides, the CDR3 is TGCGCCAGCAGCCAACAATACAGAGATTATAGCAATCAGCCCCAGCATTTT. It specifies CASSQQYRDYSNQPQHF.

This clonotype occurred a few times. J is TRBJ1-6 and V is TRBV10-3; TRBD1 agrees at 7 bases. Germline assignment: CDR1 ENHRY and CDR2 SYGVKD. With V trimmed by 2 bases and J by 10 bases, 8 bases remained unmatched. The CDR3 sequence is 15 residues long. The chain's CDR3 is CAISEATGMRSPLHF. The CDR3 region has the DNA TGTGCCATCAGTGAGGCGACAGGGATGAGATCACCCCTCCACTTT.

The chain couples TRBV7-2 to TRBJ1-2; weak D call: TRBD1 (6 bases). This CDR3 has 15 amino acids. V lost 3 bases to trimming and J lost 8 bases, with 19 bases between them. Germline CDR1 reads SGHTA; CDR2 reads FQGNSA. In nucleotides, the CDR3 is TGTGCCAGCAGCTTGGGGCAGGGGTTTACTAACGGCTACACCTTC. Translated, it gives CASSLGQGFTNGYTF.

The V gene is TRBV25-1, the J gene TRBJ1-1; D gene ambiguous. The CDR3 is 12 residues long. Trimming cost V 3 bases and J 4 bases, with 6 bases left between them. Germline assignment: CDR1 MGHDK and CDR2 SYGVNS. The CDR3 bases are TGTGCCAGCAGTGACATAGGCACTGAAGCTTTCTTT. As protein: CASSDIGTEAFF. Looking up the rest from reference TRBV25-1 and TRBJ1-1 gives the full variable domain: EADIYQTPRYLVIGTGKKITLECSQTMGHDKMYWYQQDPGMELHLIHYSYGVNSTEKGDLSSESTVSRIRTEHFPLTLESARPSHTSQYLCASSDIGTEAFFGQGTRLTVV.

In DNA form, the CDR3 reads TGCGCCAGCAGCCGCGAGCCGACTGAGCAGTACTTC. Its translation: CASSREPTEQYF. This rearrangement joins TRBV4-1 to TRBJ2-7, with D unresolved. Germline V lookup: CDR1 MGHRA, CDR2 YSYEKL. V lost 4 bases and J lost 7, with 11 bases in between. CDR3 length: 12 amino acids.

This sequence joins TRBV3-1 and TRBJ1-1; TRBD1 agrees at 7 bases. The CDR3 contains 15 residues. The germline V gene encodes CDR1 LGHDT and CDR2 YNNKEL (reference sequence). V shed 4 bases and J 6 bases; nucleotides not matched to a gene: 11. In nucleotides, the CDR3 is TGTGCCAGCAGCCCAAGGGCAGGGCAGGGGGCTGAAGCTTTCTTT. Encoded protein: CASSPRAGQGAEAFF.

This chain joins TRBV4-1 and TRBJ2-2, with D hard to call. Trimming removed 1 base at V and 2 bases at J, with 8 bases between. Germline V lookup: CDR1 MGHRA, CDR2 YSYEKL. The CDR3 spans 15 residues. In DNA form, the CDR3 reads TGCGCCAGCAGCCAAGGTACAGCAAACACCGGGGAGCTGTTTTTT. It is translated as CASSQGTANTGELFF.

The chain joins TRBV28 to TRBJ2-7; D uncertain. V was shortened by 6 bases and J by 3 bases, with 15 bases between the two germline ends. Germline V gene data show CDR1 as MDHEN and CDR2 as SYDVKM. The CDR3 contains 14 residues. The DNA for the CDR3 is TGTGCCAGCAGAAGGGTGGCCTCTGGCTACGAGCAGTACTTC. As protein: CASRRVASGYEQYF.

The rearrangement links TRBV2 to TRBJ2-5, with D hard to call. In germline, CDR1 is SNHLY, CDR2 FYNNEI. This CDR3 has 12 amino acids. Trimming removed 6 bases from V and 3 bases from J, with 8 bases in between. This CDR3 reads CASRQNEETQYF. In DNA form, the CDR3 reads TGTGCCAGCAGGCAAAATGAAGAGACCCAGTACTTC.

V gene TRBV18 combines with J gene TRBJ2-7; 8 bases match TRBD1. V trimming: 1 base; J trimming: 1 base; junction bases outside the gene matches: 6. Germline V CDR1 and CDR2: KGHSH, LQKENI. This CDR3 spans 16 amino acids. This CDR3 is CASSPLFDRGSYEQYF. The DNA of the CDR3 is TGTGCCAGCTCACCACTCTTCGACAGGGGTTCCTACGAGCAGTACTTC.

The chain uses TRBV3-1 and TRBJ1-4; TRBD1 matches 9 bases. This CDR3 contains 15 residues. J lost 8 bases, V lost 0 bases, and 4 bases had no gene match. Germline CDR1 LGHDT, CDR2 YNNKEL (reference sequence). The DNA of the CDR3 is TGTGCCAGCAGCCAAGAGGGGACAGGGTGGGAAAAACTGTTTTTT. This translates into CASSQEGTGWEKLFF.

The chain couples TRBV6-1 to TRBJ2-4; D possibly corresponds to TRBD1 (5 bases). The last part of the DNA fits TRBJ2-5 better; the J call may be wrong. Germline V gene lookup returns CDR1 MNHNS and CDR2 SASEGT. CDR3 length: 15 residues. CDR3 loop: CASSERQGHQETQYF. The CDR3, as DNA: TGTGCCAGCAGTGAAAGGCAGGGTCATCAAGAGACCCAGTACTTC.

This clonotype has just a few counts. The chain combines TRBV20-1 with TRBJ2-1, with D possibly being TRBD2 (5 bases). Germline lookup yields CDR1 DFQATT and CDR2 SNEGSKA (reference sequence). The CDR3 is 14 residues long. V lost 2 bases, J lost 6 bases, and 14 bases lay in between. CDR3 region: CSARKPLASNEQFF. The CDR3 coding sequence is TGCAGTGCTAGAAAGCCCCTAGCCTCCAATGAGCAGTTCTTC.

V usage is TRBV20-1 and J usage is TRBJ1-5; 8 bases map to TRBD1. CDR3 length equals 15 residues. The J segment lost 1 base and the V segment lost 3 bases, leaving 5 bases of the junction unmatched. CDR1 and CDR2 from the germline V gene are DFQATT and SNEGSKA (reference sequence). CDR3 in DNA: TGCAGTGCTAGGAGGACAGGGATCAGCAATCAGCCCCAGCATTTT. It is translated as CSARRTGISNQPQHF.

This clonotype was counted many times. The rearrangement uses TRBV2 and TRBJ2-7, with 14 bases aligning to TRBD2. This CDR3 is built from 15 residues. V gave up 6 bases and J gave up 5 bases; unmatched junction bases: 6. Germline assignment: CDR1 SNHLY and CDR2 FYNNEI. DNA for the CDR3: TGTGCCAGCAGCCAGACTAGCGGGGGGGCCAACGAGCAGTACTTC. This translates into CASSQTSGGANEQYF.

The V gene is TRBV27, the J gene TRBJ2-5; maybe TRBD2 (5 bases). CDR1 and CDR2 (germline): MNHEY, SMNVEV (reference sequence). V lost 6 bases to trimming and J lost 0 bases, with 20 bases between them. The CDR3 contains 17 residues. In DNA form, the CDR3 reads TGTGCCAGCAGGCCCTTACCGGGAAGATCCAACCAAGAGACCCAGTACTTC. Amino acid sequence: CASRPLPGRSNQETQYF.

V gene TRBV3-1 combines with J gene TRBJ1-5; TRBD1 matches at 10 bases. After removal of 3 bases from V and 7 bases from J, the junction contained 6 bases not matched to a gene. The CDR3 length is 15 residues. Germline CDR1 LGHDT, CDR2 YNNKEL (reference sequence). DNA of the CDR3: TGTGCCAGCAGCCACACCGGGACAGGGGTCCAGCCCCAGCATTTT. Its translation is CASSHTGTGVQPQHF. Based on the CDR3 plus reference TRBV3-1 and TRBJ1-5, the full variable domain is DTAVSQTPKYLVTQMGNDKSIKCEQNLGHDTMYWYKQDSKKFLKIMFSYNNKELIINETVPNRFSPKSPDKAHLNLHINSLELGDSAVYFCASSHTGTGVQPQHFGDGTRLSIL.